The 19 T cell receptor beta chains in this list originate from one sample, sequenced in a study of cytomegalovirus exposure and HLA in healthy donors. PCR employed 60 Vbeta and 13 Jbeta primers. Using immunoSEQ multiplex PCR, the repertoire was profiled, and TCRdb retains in-frame clones only, with some absent. The sample holds around 120,000 clones, roughly 80% seen once. Source material: PBMCs. Receptor source: a man aged 50 or older in good health and CMV-seronegative.

This clone was found a few times. This chain uses TRBV6-5 with TRBJ1-5; no clear D gene. V was pared by 8 bases and J by 4 bases, with 12 bases between. The length of the CDR3 is 13 residues. The germline V gene encodes CDR1 MNHEY and CDR2 SVGAGI. As DNA, the CDR3 is TGTGCCAGCCGACGGGAAAAGAATCAGCCCCAGCATTTT. Protein product: CASRREKNQPQHF.

This chain uses TRBV18 with TRBJ1-2; no reliable D call. The CDR3 totals 14 residues. V lost 6 bases, J lost 3 bases, and 14 bases lay in between. CDR1 is KGHSH, CDR2 LQKENI, per germline. In DNA form, the CDR3 reads TGTGCCAGCTCCCCAACCCCCAGTGACTATGGCTACACCTTC. It encodes CASSPTPSDYGYTF.

The chain carries TRBV5-6 and TRBJ1-2; D possibly corresponds to TRBD1 (6 bases). The CDR3 loop spans 14 amino acids. The V gene's germline CDR1 is SGHDT and CDR2 YYEEEE. The V gene lost 6 bases and the J gene lost 4 bases, with 16 bases spanning the gap. CDR3 loop: CASIRGAGIYGYTF. DNA for the CDR3: TGTGCCAGCATCCGGGGGGCAGGCATCTATGGCTACACCTTC.

The chain couples TRBV12-5 to TRBJ2-2; TRBD1 is a possible D gene (6 bases). The V end lost 2 bases, the J end lost 7 bases, and 8 bases lay between the germline ends. CDR1 is LGHNT and CDR2 is FRNRAP in the germline V gene. The CDR3 consists of 13 residues. The CDR3 region is CASGLTGHGELFF. For the CDR3, the DNA is TGTGCTAGTGGTTTGACGGGACACGGGGAGCTGTTTTTT.

This chain joins TRBV15 and TRBJ2-2; the match to TRBD1 covers 8 bases. With 4 bases clipped from V and 3 bases from J, the junction kept 7 bases outside the gene matches. The CDR3 runs to 16 residues. Germline assignment: CDR1 LNHNV and CDR2 YYDKDF (reference sequence). In nucleotides, the CDR3 is TGTGCCACCAGCACCGACAGGGGTCGGGACACCGGGGAGCTGTTTTTT. Its protein product is CATSTDRGRDTGELFF.

The chain combines TRBV5-1 with TRBJ2-7, with TRBD2 matching 10 bases. CDR1 and CDR2 from the germline V gene are SGHRS and YFSETQ. The length of the CDR3 is 15 residues. V lost 6 bases and J lost 5; bases outside the gene matches: 11. The CDR3 is CASKPPASGGHEQYF. In nucleotides, the CDR3 is TGCGCCAGCAAACCACCCGCTAGCGGGGGACACGAGCAGTACTTC.

The CDR3 sequence is CAWSVSPGDGYTF. CDR3 in DNA: TGTGCCTGGAGTGTATCGCCGGGGGATGGCTACACCTTC. The chain is built from TRBV30 and TRBJ1-2, with D perhaps TRBD1 (5 bases). Germline V gene lookup returns CDR1 GTSNPN and CDR2 SVGIG (reference sequence). This CDR3 comprises 13 residues. Trimming removed 0 bases at V and 6 bases at J, with 11 bases between.

The V and J genes are TRBV30 and TRBJ2-1; the D is unclear. V shed 2 bases and J shed 7 bases, with 15 bases lying between them. The CDR3 length is 14 residues. Germline-derived CDR1 and CDR2 are GTSNPN and SVGIG (reference sequence). CDR3 protein: CAWSFLGWRNEQFF. As DNA, the CDR3 is TGTGCCTGGAGTTTCCTAGGTTGGAGAAATGAGCAGTTCTTC.

The chain joins TRBV5-1 to TRBJ2-2, with 11 bases lining up with TRBD2. V shed 1 base, J shed 6 bases, and the junction held 2 bases outside the gene matches. CDR1 is SGHRS and CDR2 is YFSETQ in the germline V gene. CDR3 length: 15 residues. The CDR3 region is CASSLYSGGAGELFF. In nucleotides, the CDR3 is TGCGCCAGCAGCTTGTATAGCGGGGGGGCCGGGGAGCTGTTTTTT.

The J gene is TRBJ2-1, the V gene TRBV5-1; 14 bases agree with TRBD2. Looked up from germline, CDR1 is SGHRS and CDR2 is YFSETQ. The CDR3 is 17 residues long. With V trimmed by 0 bases and J by 1 base, 0 bases remained unmatched. The DNA for the CDR3 is TGCGCCAGCAGCTTGGGGACTAGCGGGAGGTCCTACAATGAGCAGTTCTTC. Translated: CASSLGTSGRSYNEQFF. Full variable domain (outside the CDR3, taken from reference TRBV5-1 and TRBJ2-1): KAGVTQTPRYLIKTRGQQVTLSCSPISGHRSVSWYQQTPGQGLQFLFEYFSETQRNKGNFPGRFSGRQFSNSRSEMNVSTLELGDSALYLCASSLGTSGRSYNEQFFGPGTRLTVL.

The chain uses TRBV19 and TRBJ2-7; 8 nucleotides agree with TRBD1. This CDR3 spans 15 amino acids. With V trimmed by 8 bases and J by 6 bases, 15 bases remained unmatched. CDR1 is LNHDA and CDR2 is SQIVND in the germline V gene (reference sequence). The CDR3 loop reads CASGWGQGALGEQYF. The CDR3, as DNA: TGTGCCAGTGGGTGGGGCCAGGGGGCGTTGGGCGAGCAGTACTTC.

This clone came up once. This sequence joins TRBV5-8 and TRBJ2-7; 9 nucleotides line up with TRBD1. The CDR3 runs to 17 residues. CDR1 SGHTS and CDR2 YDEGEE come from the germline V gene. Trimming cost V 2 bases and J 3 bases; bases outside gene matches: 12. The CDR3 here is CASSFDRGTVSSYEQYF. CDR3 sequence (DNA): TGTGCCAGCAGCTTCGACAGGGGGACAGTGAGCAGCTACGAGCAGTACTTC. The full variable domain, completed using reference TRBV5-8 and TRBJ2-7, is EAGVTQSPTHLIKTRGQQATLRCSPISGHTSVYWYQQALGLGLQFLLWYDEGEERNRGNFPPRFSGRQFPNYSSELNVNALELEDSALYLCASSFDRGTVSSYEQYFGPGTRLTVT.

The chain carries TRBV29-1 and TRBJ1-3; D remains ambiguous. The germline CDR1 and CDR2 sequences are SQVTM and ANQGSEA. CDR3 size: 13 residues. The V gene lost 6 bases and the J gene lost 0 bases, with 9 bases spanning the gap. The CDR3 nucleotides read TGCAGCGTAGCACACAGCTCTGGAAACACCATATATTTT. This translates into CSVAHSSGNTIYF.

This clone showed up just once. The rearrangement links TRBV5-1 to TRBJ2-2; 10 bases align to TRBD2. This CDR3 is 16 amino acids long. The V gene's germline CDR1 is SGHRS and CDR2 YFSETQ. The V segment lost 2 bases and the J segment 4 bases; nucleotides outside the gene matches: 5. The CDR3 nucleotides are TGCGCCAGCAGCTTAGCGGGAGGGCCAGGCACCGGGGAGCTGTTTTTT. Protein sequence: CASSLAGGPGTGELFF.

This rearrangement joins TRBV4-2 to TRBJ1-1; no reliable D call. Germline V gene lookup returns CDR1 LGHNA and CDR2 YNFKEQ. Trimming took 1 base from V and 0 from J, leaving 12 bases between them. The CDR3 length is 16 residues. The CDR3 DNA follows: TGTGCCAGCAGCCAAGTCGCACAGTTAATGAACACTGAAGCTTTCTTT. As protein: CASSQVAQLMNTEAFF.

V and J are TRBV29-1 and TRBJ1-4; D gene unclear. Trimming stripped 4 bases from V and 8 bases from J, with 11 bases between. The CDR3 has 12 residues. Germline V CDR1 and CDR2: SQVTM, ANQGSEA. The CDR3 here is CSVGGSYEKLFF. CDR3 DNA: TGCAGCGTTGGAGGTTCGTACGAAAAACTGTTTTTT. The full variable domain, completed using reference TRBV29-1 and TRBJ1-4, is SAVISQKPSRDICQRGTSLTIQCQVDSQVTMMFWYRQQPGQSLTLIATANQGSEATYESGFVIDKFPISRPNLTFSTLTVSNMSPEDSSIYLCSVGGSYEKLFFGSGTQLSVL.

A note on this clone: One junction end does not reproduce the germline sequence, and a read error may be involved. The sample holds other DNA sequences that translate to the same CDR3. The chain uses TRBV9 and TRBJ1-6; no definite D call. Germline V lookup: CDR1 SGDLS, CDR2 YYNGEE. The CDR3 runs 13 residues. The CDR3 DNA sequence: TGTGCCAGTAGCGTAGCGGGGTGGCCACCCCTCCACTTT. Translating it yields CASSVAGWPPLHF.

This clone came up a few times. In DNA form, the CDR3 reads TGTGCCATCAGTGAGATCCAGGGGCTAGGGGAGACCCAGTACTTC. Its translation is CAISEIQGLGETQYF. The chain employs TRBV10-3 and TRBJ2-5, with D possibly being TRBD1 (6 bases). Germline CDR1 is ENHRY and CDR2 is SYGVKD. Trimming left V 2 bases short and J 5 bases short, with 15 bases between. The CDR3 loop spans 15 amino acids.

This chain connects TRBV11-3 to TRBJ2-2, with a possible D match to TRBD1 (6 bases). The germline V gene has CDR1 SGHNT and CDR2 YENEEA. Trimming left V 7 bases short and J 5 bases short, with 23 bases between. The CDR3 has 17 residues. The CDR3 DNA reads TGTGCCAGCACCCTAGTGGGGGCGCGAGGGGAAACCGGGGAGCTGTTTTTT. This gives the protein CASTLVGARGETGELFF.